This entry features one T cell receptor beta chain sequence. The entry originates in a study of blood T cell repertoires in COVID-19. Study overall: Material from acute and convalescent COVID-19 was sourced from the United States, Italy and Spain. PBMCs, B-cell-depleted T cells, or T cells were the source of the cDNA or gDNA that made up the material.

From germline, CDR1 is GTSNPN and CDR2 SVGIG (reference sequence). The CDR3 has 14 residues. V lost 0 bases and J lost 8, with 14 bases in between. Per the original data handling: From reference gene primer amplification, estimates of nucleated cell counts were derived. Profiled with immunoSEQ multiplex PCR; TCRdb holds only in-frame clones, not every one. That table supplies the V and J calls and clone size; D and trimming were determined from the DNA. In the table there are approximately 69,000 clones, about four fifths of which are singletons. The J gene is TRBJ2-1, the V gene TRBV30; weak D call: TRBD2 (5 bases). The source of this sequence is a human donor in a cohort sampled during active COVID-19. Sequences were obtained from peripheral blood. The CDR3 region has the DNA TGTGCCTGGAGTGTCAATTTCGGGGTCGATGAGCAGTTCTTC. This gives the protein CAWSVNFGVDEQFF.